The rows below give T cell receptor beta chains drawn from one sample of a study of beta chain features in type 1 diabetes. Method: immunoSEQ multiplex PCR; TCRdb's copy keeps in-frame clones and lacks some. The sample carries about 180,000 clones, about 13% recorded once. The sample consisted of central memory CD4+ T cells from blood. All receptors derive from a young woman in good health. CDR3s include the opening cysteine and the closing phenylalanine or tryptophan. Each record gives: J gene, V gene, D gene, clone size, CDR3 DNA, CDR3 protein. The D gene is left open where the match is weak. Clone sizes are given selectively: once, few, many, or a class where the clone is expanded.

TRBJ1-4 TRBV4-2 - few TGTGCCAGCAGCCAAGATCGCACTGCAACTAATGAAAAACTGTTTTTT CASSQDRTATNEKLFF
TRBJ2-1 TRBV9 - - TGTGCCAGCAGCGGGAGGCTGGGACTTAGCTCCTACAATGAGCAGTTCTTC CASSGRLGLSSYNEQFF
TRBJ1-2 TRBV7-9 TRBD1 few TGTGCCAGCAGCATCCGGGACAGGGGAAGCTACACCTTC CASSIRDRGSYTF
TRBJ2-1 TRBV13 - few TGTGCCAGCAGCTTAGTGGCGGGCTACAATGAGCAGTTCTTC CASSLVAGYNEQFF
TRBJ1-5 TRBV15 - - TGTGCCACCAGCCGCCAGGGGTCCGCGTGGCCCCAGCATTTT CATSRQGSAWPQHF
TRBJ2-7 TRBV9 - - TGTGCCAGCAGCGGAGAGGGACACGGCCACCCCTACGAGCAGTACTTC CASSGEGHGHPYEQYF
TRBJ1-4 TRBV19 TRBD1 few TGTGCCAGTAGCCATAACAGGGGATCTAACGAAAAACTGTTTTTT CASSHNRGSNEKLFF
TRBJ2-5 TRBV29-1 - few TGCAGCTCAGGCCATTCAGGGGAGACCCAGTACTTC CSSGHSGETQYF
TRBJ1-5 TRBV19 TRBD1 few TGTGCCAGTAGTCAACAGGGGGCGAGGGGCAATCAGCCCCAGCATTTT CASSQQGARGNQPQHF
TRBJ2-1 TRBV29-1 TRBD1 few TGCAGCGCCCGCGGTCGGGAACAGGGGCCGCGGAGGAATGAGCAGTTCTTC CSARGREQGPRRNEQFF
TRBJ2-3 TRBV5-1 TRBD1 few TGCGCCAGCAGCTTAACCGGGACAGAGCTTCGCACAGATACGCAGTATTTT CASSLTGTELRTDTQYF
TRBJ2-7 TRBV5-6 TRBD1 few TGTGCCAGCAGCAGGGGACAGGGGCGGTACGAGCAGTACTTC CASSRGQGRYEQYF
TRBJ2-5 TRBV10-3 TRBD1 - TGTGCCATCAGTGCGGCGACAGGGGCCCAAGAGACCCAGTACTTC CAISAATGAQETQYF
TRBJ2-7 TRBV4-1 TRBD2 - TGCGCCAGCAGCCAAGACGGGGGGCTAGCGGGAGGGAGCTCCTACGAGCAGTACTTC CASSQDGGLAGGSSYEQYF
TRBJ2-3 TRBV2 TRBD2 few TGTGCCAGCATTATAGCGGGACGTCTTAGGGATACGCAGTATTTT CASIIAGRLRDTQYF
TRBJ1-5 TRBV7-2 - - TGTGCCAGCAGCTTCACAGACAATCAGCCCCAGCATTTT CASSFTDNQPQHF
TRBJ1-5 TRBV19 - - TGTGCCAGTAGTCACCGGGACCGGAGGGTCAATCAGCCCCAGCATTTT CASSHRDRRVNQPQHF
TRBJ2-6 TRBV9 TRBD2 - TGTGCCAGCAGCGCCCCTAGCGGGAGGGCTACTGGGGCCAACGTCCTGACTTTC CASSAPSGRATGANVLTF
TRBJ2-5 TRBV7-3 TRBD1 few TGTGCCAGCAGCCTCGGTACAGGGGCAGAGACCCAGTACTTC CASSLGTGAETQYF
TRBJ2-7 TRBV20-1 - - TGCAGTGCTAGATATCAAGCCAAGCAGTACTTC CSARYQAKQYF
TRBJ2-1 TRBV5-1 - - TGCGCCAGCAGCTTGTCATCCTACAATGAGCAGTTCTTC CASSLSSYNEQFF
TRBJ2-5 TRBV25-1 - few TGTGCCAGCAGTCTAGGGGGAGGGAGCCGAGAGACCCAGTACTTC CASSLGGGSRETQYF
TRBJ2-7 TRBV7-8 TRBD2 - TGTGCCAGCAGCCAAAGACCGGGACTAGCAACCTACGAGCAGTACTTC CASSQRPGLATYEQYF
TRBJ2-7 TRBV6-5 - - TGTGCCAGCAGTACCGGGACACCCATCTACGAGCAGTACTTC CASSTGTPIYEQYF
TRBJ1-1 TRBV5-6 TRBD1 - TGTGCCAGCAGCTTCAGGGACAGGAACACTGAAGCTTTCTTT CASSFRDRNTEAFF
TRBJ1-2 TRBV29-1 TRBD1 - TGCAGCGCTGGAACCGGGACAGGCTATGGCTACACCTTC CSAGTGTGYGYTF
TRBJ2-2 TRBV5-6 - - TGTGCCAGCAGCTCTGGAGGAAGGACGGGCACCGGGGAGCTGTTTTTT CASSSGGRTGTGELFF
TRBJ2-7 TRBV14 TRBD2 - TGTGCCAGCAGCCCACTAGCGGGAGTGGTCTACGAGCAGTACTTC CASSPLAGVVYEQYF
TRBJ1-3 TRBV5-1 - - TGCGCCAGCAGCCCGGACACCCCCTCTGGAAACACCATATATTTT CASSPDTPSGNTIYF
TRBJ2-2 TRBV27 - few TGTGCCAGCAGTCCCACGGGAGTGAACACCGGGGAGCTGTTTTTT CASSPTGVNTGELFF
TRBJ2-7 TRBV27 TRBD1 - TGTGCCAGCAGTTCACCCGGGACAGGGGTGGACGAGCAGTACTTC CASSSPGTGVDEQYF
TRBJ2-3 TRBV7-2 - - TGTGCCAGCAGCTTTCTGACAGATACGCAGTATTTT CASSFLTDTQYF
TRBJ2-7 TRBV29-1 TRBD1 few TGCAGCGCCTCATGGACAGGGAAATCCTACGAGCAGTACTTC CSASWTGKSYEQYF